These 22 T cell receptor beta chains originate from one sample sequenced in a study of blood T cell repertoires in COVID-19. Sequencing used immunoSEQ multiplex PCR; TCRdb keeps in-frame clones, though not all of them. Among tens of thousands of clones listed, about 82% were seen once. Sequencing was carried out using peripheral blood. These receptors originate from a man aged 45-60 years with active COVID-19.

The rearrangement joins TRBV19 to TRBJ2-3; 10 nucleotides align to TRBD2. Germline V gives CDR1 LNHDA, CDR2 SQIVND (reference sequence). This CDR3 comprises 15 residues. V gave up 6 bases and J gave up 0 bases; unmatched junction bases: 3. CDR3 sequence (DNA): TGTGCCAGTAGGGAGACTAGCGGGAGCACAGATACGCAGTATTTT. Translated: CASRETSGSTDTQYF.

The CDR3 nucleotides read TGTGCCAGCAGTTTGGACAGGTTCTCCGGGGAGCTGTTTTTT. As protein: CASSLDRFSGELFF. The chain links TRBV2 to TRBJ2-2, with 7 bases lining up with TRBD1. CDR1 is SNHLY and CDR2 is FYNNEI in the germline V gene. The CDR3 runs 14 residues. J lost 6 bases, V lost 5 bases, and 6 bases had no gene match.

CDR3 sequence (DNA): TGTGCCAGCAGTCTACTTAGGAACACCGGGGAGCTGTTTTTT. This gives the protein CASSLLRNTGELFF. V usage is TRBV11-3 and J usage is TRBJ2-2; D is uncertain. The germline V gene has CDR1 SGHNT and CDR2 YENEEA. This CDR3 has 14 amino acids. Deletions cut 6 bases from V and 1 base from J, with 9 bases between.

The V gene is TRBV7-2, the J gene TRBJ1-4; 8 bases line up with TRBD1. This CDR3 is built from 18 residues. Germline-derived CDR1 and CDR2 are SGHTA and FQGNSA. After removal of 2 bases from V and 2 bases from J, the junction contained 10 bases not matched to a gene. The CDR3 nucleotides read TGTGCCAGCAGCTTAAACAGGGGGAACATCAGGACTAATGAAAAACTGTTTTTT. Translation: CASSLNRGNIRTNEKLFF.

This clone was counted a few times. The sample carries other DNA sequences with the same CDR3. This CDR3 is CASSPREAGELFF. CDR3 nucleotides: TGCGCCAGCAGCCCCCGTGAGGCCGGGGAGCTGTTTTTT. The V and J genes are TRBV5-1 and TRBJ2-2, with D unresolved. CDR1 SGHRS and CDR2 YFSETQ come from the germline V gene. V was shortened by 4 bases and J by 6 bases, with 10 bases between the two germline ends. The CDR3 spans 13 residues.

The rearrangement links TRBV7-9 to TRBJ2-7, with a possible D match to TRBD2 (7 bases). The V and J ends lost 5 bases and 1 base respectively, with 15 bases between them. This CDR3 contains 15 residues. Looked up from germline, CDR1 is SEHNR and CDR2 is FQNEAQ (reference sequence). CDR3 DNA sequence: TGTGCCAGCAGCCCCCGAGGGGGGGGGTCCTACGAGCAGTACTTC. This gives the protein CASSPRGGGSYEQYF.

This chain connects TRBV30 to TRBJ2-7, with 11 bases fitting TRBD1. The CDR3 contains 13 residues. Trimming cost V 7 bases and J 4 bases; bases outside gene matches: 6. Per the germline V gene, CDR1 is GTSNPN and CDR2 is SVGIG (reference sequence). The CDR3 region has the DNA TGTGCCTTCCGGACAGGGGGCGTTTACGAGCAGTACTTC. It specifies CAFRTGGVYEQYF.

This clone was seen once. The V call is TRBV7-2, the J call TRBJ2-1; 12 bases are a match to TRBD2. V dropped 4 bases and J dropped 10; count of bases not matched to a gene: 14. The CDR3 consists of 17 residues. Germline V gene lookup returns CDR1 SGHTA and CDR2 FQGNSA. The CDR3 here is CASSSAVLAGGLNEQFF. The CDR3 DNA reads as TGTGCCAGCAGCTCAGCTGTCCTAGCGGGGGGGCTCAACGAGCAGTTCTTC.

The chain links TRBV4-2 to TRBJ2-7; 9 bases match TRBD1. With 1 base clipped from V and 3 bases from J, the junction kept 7 bases outside the gene matches. This CDR3 is 16 amino acids long. CDR1 and CDR2 (germline): LGHNA, YNFKEQ. In DNA form, the CDR3 reads TGTGCCAGCAGCCAAGGAACAGGGGGCGCCGGCTACGAGCAGTACTTC. Translation: CASSQGTGGAGYEQYF.

The rearrangement links TRBV7-3 to TRBJ2-2; 10 bases align to TRBD1. Germline V lookup: CDR1 SGHTA, CDR2 FQGTGA. There are 15 residues in the CDR3. V gave up 2 bases and J gave up 6 bases; unmatched junction bases: 3. This chain's CDR3 is CASSLRDRGAGELFF. CDR3 bases: TGTGCCAGCAGCTTACGGGACAGGGGTGCCGGGGAGCTGTTTTTT.

In its sample, this clone was seen a few times. V and J are TRBV2 and TRBJ2-3; unclear D gene. V was cut by 6 bases and J by 2 bases, with 9 bases left in between. The CDR3 is made up of 13 amino acids. Germline lookup yields CDR1 SNHLY and CDR2 FYNNEI. CDR3 amino acids: CASSSYLTDTQYF. The DNA for the CDR3 is TGTGCCAGCAGCTCCTACCTCACAGATACGCAGTATTTT.

The CDR3 loop reads CASSQDRGSYEQYF. CDR3 in DNA: TGTGCCAGCAGCCAAGACAGGGGCTCCTACGAGCAGTACTTC. The chain combines TRBV3-1 (or the pseudogene TRBV3-2) with TRBJ2-7, with D possibly matching TRBD1 (6 bases). Germline V gives CDR1 LGHDT, CDR2 YNNKEL (reference sequence). Trimming left V 0 bases short and J 0 bases short, with 6 bases between. This CDR3 spans 14 amino acids.

This clone has a single count. The DNA of the CDR3 is TGTGCCACCAGTGATTCAGTCGGGGAGTACGAGCAGTACTTC. It translates to CATSDSVGEYEQYF. The rearrangement uses TRBV24-1 and TRBJ2-7, with D perhaps matching TRBD2 (5 bases). The germline V gene encodes CDR1 KGHDR and CDR2 SFDVKD. Trimming shortened V by 2 bases and J by 4 bases, and 11 bases separated the two germline ends. CDR3 length: 14 amino acids.

This clone was counted between two and nine times. The chain carries TRBV24-1 and TRBJ2-2, with 8 nucleotides matching TRBD2. This CDR3 is 18 amino acids long. J gave up 15 bases and V 1 base, and 21 bases lay outside the gene matches. The V gene's germline CDR1 is KGHDR and CDR2 SFDVKD. The CDR3 DNA is TGTGCCACCAGTGATTTTTTCCCGACACCCAACCAGCGGGAGCGGTTGTTTTTT. It encodes CATSDFFPTPNQRERLFF.

This chain uses TRBV7-3 with TRBJ1-6; D is unresolved. The germline V gene has CDR1 SGHTA and CDR2 FQGTGA. This CDR3 region has 14 residues. V lost 0 bases, J lost 8 bases, and 8 bases lay in between. The CDR3 protein is CASSLTGADSPLHF. The CDR3 coding sequence is TGTGCCAGCAGCTTAACAGGTGCGGATTCACCCCTCCACTTT.

V gene TRBV27 combines with J gene TRBJ1-1, with D unclear. CDR1 MNHEY and CDR2 SMNVEV come from the germline V gene (reference sequence). Trimming left V 5 bases short and J 0 bases short, with 7 bases between. This CDR3 region has 13 residues. CDR3 amino acids: CASSHKVNTEAFF. The CDR3 coding sequence is TGTGCCAGCAGTCACAAAGTGAACACTGAAGCTTTCTTT.

The chain couples TRBV5-4 to TRBJ1-3; TRBD1 matches at 9 bases. The CDR3 loop spans 17 amino acids. Germline lookup yields CDR1 SGHNT and CDR2 YYREEE (reference sequence). After removal of 0 bases from V and 2 bases from J, the junction contained 6 bases not matched to a gene. The DNA for the CDR3 is TGTGCCAGCAGCTTGGACGGGACAGGGACGCCTGGAAACACCATATATTTT. Protein: CASSLDGTGTPGNTIYF.

V usage is TRBV6-5 and J usage is TRBJ2-7; perhaps TRBD1 as D (6 bases). Germline CDR1 reads MNHEY; CDR2 reads SVGAGI. The CDR3 contains 14 residues. Trimming pared 10 bases from V and 1 base from J, leaving 17 bases between. The CDR3 DNA reads TGTGCCACCTCCCCCAGGACAGATTCCTACGAGCAGTACTTC. Its translation: CATSPRTDSYEQYF.

This chain joins TRBV6-5 and TRBJ1-5; 7 nucleotides agree with TRBD1. The CDR3 has 14 amino acids. The V gene end was trimmed by 7 bases and the J gene end by 1 base; junction bases not matched to a gene: 4. The germline gives CDR1 MNHEY, CDR2 SVGAGI. The CDR3 reads CASKQGISNQPQHF. In DNA, the CDR3 is TGTGCCAGCAAACAGGGGATAAGCAATCAGCCCCAGCATTTT.

This clone was seen a few times. This sequence joins TRBV5-1 and TRBJ2-3; TRBD1 might be the D (7 bases). Germline lookup yields CDR1 SGHRS and CDR2 YFSETQ. This CDR3 is built from 22 residues. V was cut by 8 bases and J by 3 bases, with 40 bases left in between. The CDR3: CASLVRRGRGTAERSSTDTQYF. CDR3 nucleotides: TGCGCCAGTTTGGTTAGACGGGGGCGAGGGACAGCCGAAAGGAGTTCGACAGATACGCAGTATTTT.

The chain recombines TRBV19 with TRBJ1-2, with TRBD1 as a possible D gene (6 bases). The V gene lost 9 bases and the J gene lost 4 bases, with 21 bases spanning the gap. CDR3 length: 15 residues. Germline CDR1 is LNHDA and CDR2 is SQIVND (reference sequence). The CDR3 DNA reads TGTGCCAGCCAACCCCGAGGGGGGGACCTCTATGGCTACACCTTC. It translates to CASQPRGGDLYGYTF.

The J gene is TRBJ2-3, the V gene TRBV6-4, with 9 bases aligning to TRBD2. The V and J ends lost 4 bases and 0 bases, in that order; junction bases with no gene match: 2. The germline V gene encodes CDR1 MRHNA and CDR2 SNTAGT. This CDR3 has 15 amino acids. CDR3 amino acids: CASSGLAGSTDTQYF. CDR3 DNA sequence: TGTGCCAGCAGTGGTCTAGCGGGGAGCACAGATACGCAGTATTTT.